Sequencing of this TCR beta chain was carried out in a study of T-cell memory formation after mild COVID-19. Study conclusions and caveats: Later expanders leaned CD4+, whereas day 15 to 85 contracting clones were balanced CD4/CD8. SARS-CoV-2 specificity was not confirmed for second-wave clones peaking on day 37.

J gave up 2 bases and V 5 bases, and 3 bases lay outside the gene matches. The CDR3 runs 13 residues. CDR1 is SEHNR and CDR2 is FQNEAQ in the germline V gene (reference sequence). TCRdb re-derived calls from the 5' RACE reads in MiXCR, one entry per CDR3 protein. The table lists under 200,000 distinct CDR3 sequences, less than 40% of them singletons. This clonotype was counted between two and nine times. Its target is not known. The clonotype originates from an adult woman who had mild COVID-19 (a few samples of this study predate the infection). Cell type and time point are not known. The sequenced sample was PBMCs or a T cell subset sorted from them (not recorded which). J is TRBJ2-7 and V is TRBV7-9; the match to TRBD1 covers 7 bases. The CDR3 DNA reads TGTGCCAGCAGCGTACAGGGGACCTACGAGCAGTACTTC. Its translation: CASSVQGTYEQYF. Filled out from reference TRBV7-9 and TRBJ2-7, the complete variable domain reads DTGVSQNPRHKITKRGQNVTFRCDPISEHNRLYWYRQTLGQGPEFLTYFQNEAQLEKSRLLSDRFSAERPKGSFSTLEIQRTEQGDSAMYLCASSVQGTYEQYFGPGTRLTVT.